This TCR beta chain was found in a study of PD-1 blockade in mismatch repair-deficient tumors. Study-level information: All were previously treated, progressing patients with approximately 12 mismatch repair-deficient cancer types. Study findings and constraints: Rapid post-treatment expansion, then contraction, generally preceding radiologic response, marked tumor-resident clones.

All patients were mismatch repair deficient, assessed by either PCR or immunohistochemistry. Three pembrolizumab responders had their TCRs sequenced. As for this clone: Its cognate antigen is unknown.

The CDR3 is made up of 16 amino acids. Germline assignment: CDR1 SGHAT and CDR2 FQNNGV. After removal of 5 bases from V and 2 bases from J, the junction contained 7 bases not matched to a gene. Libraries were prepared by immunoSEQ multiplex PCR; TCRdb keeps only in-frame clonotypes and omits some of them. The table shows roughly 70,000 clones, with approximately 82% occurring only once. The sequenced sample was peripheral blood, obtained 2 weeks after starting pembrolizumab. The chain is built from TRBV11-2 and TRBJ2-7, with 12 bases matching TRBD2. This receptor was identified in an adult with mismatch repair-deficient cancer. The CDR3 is CASSRLWTSGTYEQYF. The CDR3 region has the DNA TGTGCCAGCAGCCGACTCTGGACTAGCGGGACCTACGAGCAGTACTTC.